This TCR beta chain was recovered during a study of blood T cell repertoires in COVID-19. The assay was immunoSEQ multiplex PCR, and TCRdb's table has in-frame clones only and misses some. Here the sample spans about 140,000 clones, 70% to 90% being singletons. Trimming at V came to 3 bases and at J to 11 bases, leaving 3 bases not matched to a gene. Germline CDR1 is KGHSH and CDR2 is LQKENI. The CDR3 has 12 amino acids. The rearrangement joins TRBV18 to TRBJ2-1; 8 bases are a match to TRBD2. The clonotype was recovered from a man aged 45-65 years who had recovered from COVID-19. Sample: PBMCs or T cells enriched from blood (not recorded which). CDR3 residues: CASSPREGKQFF. The DNA of the CDR3 is TGTGCCAGCTCACCTCGGGAGGGAAAGCAGTTCTTC.